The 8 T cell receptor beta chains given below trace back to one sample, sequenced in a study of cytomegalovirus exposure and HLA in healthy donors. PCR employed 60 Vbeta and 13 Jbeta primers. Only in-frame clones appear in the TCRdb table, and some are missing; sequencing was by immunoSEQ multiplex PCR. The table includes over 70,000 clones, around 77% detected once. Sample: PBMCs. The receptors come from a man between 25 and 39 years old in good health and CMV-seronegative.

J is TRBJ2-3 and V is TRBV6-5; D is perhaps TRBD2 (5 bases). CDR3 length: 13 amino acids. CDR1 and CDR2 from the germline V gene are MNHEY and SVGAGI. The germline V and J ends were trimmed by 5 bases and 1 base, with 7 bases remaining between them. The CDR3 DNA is TGTGCCAGCAGTACCGGGGGCACAGATACGCAGTATTTT. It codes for CASSTGGTDTQYF.

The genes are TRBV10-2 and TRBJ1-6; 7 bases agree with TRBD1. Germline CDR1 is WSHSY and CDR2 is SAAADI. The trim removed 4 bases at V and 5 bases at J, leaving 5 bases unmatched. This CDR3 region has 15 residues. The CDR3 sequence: CASSGDRINNSPLHF. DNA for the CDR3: TGCGCCAGCAGTGGGGACAGAATAAATAATTCACCCCTCCACTTT.

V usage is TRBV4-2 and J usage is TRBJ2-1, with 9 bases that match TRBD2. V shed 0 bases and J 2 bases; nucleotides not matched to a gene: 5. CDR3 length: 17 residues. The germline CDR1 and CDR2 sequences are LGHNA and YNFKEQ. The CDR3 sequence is CASSQDVGGGAYNEQFF. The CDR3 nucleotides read TGTGCCAGCAGCCAAGATGTTGGCGGGGGGGCCTACAATGAGCAGTTCTTC.

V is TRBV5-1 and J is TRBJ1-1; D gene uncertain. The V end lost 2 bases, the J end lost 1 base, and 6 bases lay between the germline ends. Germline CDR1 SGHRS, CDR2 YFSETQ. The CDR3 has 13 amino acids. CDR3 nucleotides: TGCGCCAGCAGCTTCCCCGGGAACACTGAAGCTTTCTTT. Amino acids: CASSFPGNTEAFF.

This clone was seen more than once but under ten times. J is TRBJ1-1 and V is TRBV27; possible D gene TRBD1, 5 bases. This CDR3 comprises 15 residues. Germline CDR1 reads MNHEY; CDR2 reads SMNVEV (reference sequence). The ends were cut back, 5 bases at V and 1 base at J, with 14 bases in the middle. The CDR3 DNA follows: TGTGCCAGCAGTGTGTGGGGGGGGGAGAACACTGAAGCTTTCTTT. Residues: CASSVWGGENTEAFF.

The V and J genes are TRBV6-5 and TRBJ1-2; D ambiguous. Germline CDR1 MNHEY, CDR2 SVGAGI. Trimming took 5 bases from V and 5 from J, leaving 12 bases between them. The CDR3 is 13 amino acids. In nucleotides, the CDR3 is TGTGCCAGCAGTGATAGTACGTCTTATGGCTACACCTTC. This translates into CASSDSTSYGYTF.

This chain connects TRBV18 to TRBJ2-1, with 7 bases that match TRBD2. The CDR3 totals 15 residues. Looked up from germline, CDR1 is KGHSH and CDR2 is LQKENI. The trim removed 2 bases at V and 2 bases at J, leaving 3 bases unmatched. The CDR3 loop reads CASSPALAPYNEQFF. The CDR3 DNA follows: TGTGCCAGCTCACCAGCACTAGCGCCCTACAATGAGCAGTTCTTC.

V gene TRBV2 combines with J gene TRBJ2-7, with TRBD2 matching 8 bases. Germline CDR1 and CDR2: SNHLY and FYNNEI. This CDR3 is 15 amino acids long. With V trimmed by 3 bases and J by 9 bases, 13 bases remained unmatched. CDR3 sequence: CASSEIGTSLRGQYF. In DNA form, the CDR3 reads TGTGCCAGCAGTGAGATCGGGACTAGTCTACGAGGGCAGTACTTC.